This T cell receptor (beta chain) was recorded in a study of PD-L1 blockade in urothelial cancer. Across the study: Dosed intravenously at 1,200 mg every 3 weeks, atezolizumab was initiated by patients at some point between 2012 and 2014. Analyses used blood from 3 weeks (second dose) and 6 weeks after treatment start.

Study-wide results and limits: The study found that durable-benefit patients expanded tumor-associated blood clones more at 3 weeks.

Concerning this clone: Its antigen is still unknown.

Sample time point: pretreatment peripheral blood. V was pared by 2 bases and J by 6 bases, with 0 bases of the junction left unmatched. The V gene's germline CDR1 is SGHTS and CDR2 YDEGEE. CDR3 length equals 13 residues. The assay was immunoSEQ multiplex PCR, and TCRdb's table has in-frame clones only and misses some. This sample has roughly 130,000 clones, with approximately 84% found just once. The sequenced sample was PBMCs, obtained around atezolizumab (anti-PD-L1) treatment. The rearrangement joins TRBV5-8 to TRBJ2-4; 9 bases are a match to TRBD2. The receptor comes from a man aged 50-60 years with urothelial cancer. The CDR3 region has the DNA TGTGCCAGCAGCTTAGCGGGAGGAAACATTCAGTACTTC. Translating it yields CASSLAGGNIQYF.